Sequencing of this TCR beta chain was carried out in a study of shared clonotypes between healthy human individuals. The study, taken as a whole, reports: Naive subsets usually exceeded memory subsets in estimated richness.

Naivety among CD8 cells was defined by CD45RO negativity and positive CCR7 selection, thereby excluding terminally differentiated effector memory CD45RA+ cells. Some clones are missing from TCRdb's copy, which holds only in-frame ones; the method was immunoSEQ multiplex PCR. The repertoire holds about 1.9 million clones, with over 85% as singletons. Germline V gene data show CDR1 as MGHDK and CDR2 as SYGVNS. Trimming cost V 3 bases and J 8 bases, with 13 bases left between them. The CDR3 contains 14 residues. A remark on this clone: Its antigen is unknown.

Sequenced input: naive CD8+ T cells from PBMCs. V is TRBV25-1 and J is TRBJ2-2; D not certain. This clonotype was sampled from a man aged 18 to 30 in good health. Some clones in this sample may be carry-over from other donors' samples. This CDR3 reads CASSDIGPEGELFF. In nucleotides, the CDR3 is TGTGCCAGCAGTGATATCGGACCCGAGGGGGAGCTGTTTTTT. Full variable domain (remainder filled in from reference TRBV25-1 and TRBJ2-2): EADIYQTPRYLVIGTGKKITLECSQTMGHDKMYWYQQDPGMELHLIHYSYGVNSTEKGDLSSESTVSRIRTEHFPLTLESARPSHTSQYLCASSDIGPEGELFFGEGSRLTVL.